This TCR beta chain was recorded in a study of T cells in tumors after PD-1 blockade. Overall study: Each patient got pembrolizumab 200 mg every 3 weeks or cemiplimab 350 mg every 2 weeks. Study-wide results and caveats: Some novel exhausted tumor clones appeared in pre-treatment blood, suggesting peripheral recruitment.

Template: tumor biopsy or peripheral blood genomic DNA, 616-6,004 ng per sample. In the case of this clone: Its specificity is not known.

V lost 4 bases, J lost 8 bases, and 19 bases lay in between. In germline, CDR1 is SGHNT, CDR2 YYREEE (reference sequence). This CDR3 has 15 residues. Sequencing used immunoSEQ multiplex PCR; TCRdb keeps in-frame clones, though not all of them. This table has roughly 60,000 clones, around four fifths appearing once. The clonotype originates from a human donor with basal cell carcinoma. V usage is TRBV5-4 and J usage is TRBJ2-1; TRBD1 is a possible D gene (6 bases). The source material was PBMCs, sampled before anti-PD-1 treatment. CDR3: CASSPGDRPGDEQFF. CDR3 sequence (DNA): TGTGCCAGCAGCCCCGGTGACAGGCCTGGGGATGAGCAGTTCTTC.